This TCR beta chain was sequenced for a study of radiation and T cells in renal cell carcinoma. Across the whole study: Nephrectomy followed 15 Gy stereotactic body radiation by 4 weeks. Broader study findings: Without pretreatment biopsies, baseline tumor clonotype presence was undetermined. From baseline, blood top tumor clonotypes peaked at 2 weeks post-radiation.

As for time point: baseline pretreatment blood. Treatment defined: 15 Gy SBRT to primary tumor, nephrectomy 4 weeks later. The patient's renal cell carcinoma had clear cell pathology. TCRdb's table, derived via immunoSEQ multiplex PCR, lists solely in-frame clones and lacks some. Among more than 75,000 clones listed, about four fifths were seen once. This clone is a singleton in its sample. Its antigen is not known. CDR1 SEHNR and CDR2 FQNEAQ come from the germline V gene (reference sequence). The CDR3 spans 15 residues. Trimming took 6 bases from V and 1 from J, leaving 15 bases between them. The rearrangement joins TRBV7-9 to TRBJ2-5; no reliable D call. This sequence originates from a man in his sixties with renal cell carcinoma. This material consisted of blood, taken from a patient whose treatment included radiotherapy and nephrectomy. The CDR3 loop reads CASSPNQPAQETQYF. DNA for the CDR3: TGTGCCAGCAGTCCTAATCAGCCGGCCCAAGAGACCCAGTACTTC.